The clone carrying this T cell receptor (beta chain) was seen at least ten times. The antigen remains unidentified. This specimen belongs to a study of spatial heterogeneity in lung cancer. TCRdb itself ran the 5' RACE reads through MiXCR, one entry per CDR3 protein. This table has about 13,000 distinct CDR3 sequences, about 4% appearing once. The CDR3 is made up of 14 amino acids. V lost 6 bases to trimming and J lost 6 bases, with 16 bases between them. CDR1 is SSHAT and CDR2 is FNYEAQ in the germline V gene (reference sequence). Study conclusions and caveats: In tumors, expanded intratumoral alpha and beta TCR counts tracked mutation counts.

Time point meaning: sample taken at primary tumor resection. This TCR was recovered from a male donor with early-stage non-small cell lung cancer. The starting material was lung tumor tissue, obtained at surgery. The gene calls are TRBV7-7 and TRBJ2-3; D possibly corresponds to TRBD2 (6 bases). DNA of the CDR3: TGTGCCAGCAGTTCCGGGACTGAGATGGATACGCAGTATTTT. Translating gives CASSSGTEMDTQYF.